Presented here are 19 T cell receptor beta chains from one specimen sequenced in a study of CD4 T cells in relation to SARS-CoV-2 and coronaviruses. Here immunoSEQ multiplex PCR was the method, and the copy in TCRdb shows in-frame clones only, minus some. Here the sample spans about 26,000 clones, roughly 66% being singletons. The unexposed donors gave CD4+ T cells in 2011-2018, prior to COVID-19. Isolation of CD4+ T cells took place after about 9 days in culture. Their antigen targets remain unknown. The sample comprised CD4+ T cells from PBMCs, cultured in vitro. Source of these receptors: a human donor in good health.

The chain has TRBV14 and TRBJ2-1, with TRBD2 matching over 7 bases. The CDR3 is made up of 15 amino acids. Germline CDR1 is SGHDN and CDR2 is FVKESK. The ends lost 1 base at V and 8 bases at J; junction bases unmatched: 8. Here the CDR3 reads CASSQGLAASDEQFF. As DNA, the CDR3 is TGTGCCAGCAGCCAAGGGCTAGCGGCGTCGGATGAGCAGTTCTTC.

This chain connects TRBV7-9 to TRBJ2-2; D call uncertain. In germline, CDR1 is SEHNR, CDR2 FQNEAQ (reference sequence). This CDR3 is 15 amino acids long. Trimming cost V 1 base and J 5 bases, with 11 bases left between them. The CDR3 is CASSLGAVRTGELFF. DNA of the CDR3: TGTGCCAGCAGCTTAGGGGCAGTAAGAACCGGGGAGCTGTTTTTT.

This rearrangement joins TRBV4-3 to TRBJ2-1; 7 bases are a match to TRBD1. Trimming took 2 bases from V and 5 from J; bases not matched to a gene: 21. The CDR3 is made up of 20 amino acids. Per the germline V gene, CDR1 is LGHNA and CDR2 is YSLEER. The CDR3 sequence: CASSQYLTGPGARGDNEQFF. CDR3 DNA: TGCGCCAGCAGCCAATACCTGACAGGGCCAGGAGCCCGAGGAGACAATGAGCAGTTCTTC.

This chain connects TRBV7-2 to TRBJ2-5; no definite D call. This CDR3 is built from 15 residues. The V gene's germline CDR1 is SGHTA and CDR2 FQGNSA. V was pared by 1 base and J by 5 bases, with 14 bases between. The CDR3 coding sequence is TGTGCCAGCAGCTTAGACCCAGGTGCTTTGGAGACCCAGTACTTC. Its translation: CASSLDPGALETQYF.

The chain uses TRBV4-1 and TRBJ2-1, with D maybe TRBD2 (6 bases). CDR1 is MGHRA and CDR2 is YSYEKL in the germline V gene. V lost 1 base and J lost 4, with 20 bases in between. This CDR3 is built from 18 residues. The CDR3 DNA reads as TGCGCCAGCAGCCAAGGGGGGGTGGGGCAGGGCTTATACAATGAGCAGTTCTTC. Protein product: CASSQGGVGQGLYNEQFF.

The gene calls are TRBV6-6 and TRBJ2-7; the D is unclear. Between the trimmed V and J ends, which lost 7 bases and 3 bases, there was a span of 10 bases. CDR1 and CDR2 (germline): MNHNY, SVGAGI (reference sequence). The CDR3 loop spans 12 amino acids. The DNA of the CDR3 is TGTGCCAGCACTGGTCGGTACTACGAGCAGTACTTC. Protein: CASTGRYYEQYF.

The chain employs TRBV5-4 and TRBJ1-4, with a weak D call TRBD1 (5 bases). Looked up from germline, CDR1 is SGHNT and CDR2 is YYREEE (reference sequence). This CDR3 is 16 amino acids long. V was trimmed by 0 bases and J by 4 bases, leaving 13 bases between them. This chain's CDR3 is CASSLDRSRDNEKLFF. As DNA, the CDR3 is TGTGCCAGCAGCTTGGACAGGAGCCGTGATAATGAAAAACTGTTTTTT.

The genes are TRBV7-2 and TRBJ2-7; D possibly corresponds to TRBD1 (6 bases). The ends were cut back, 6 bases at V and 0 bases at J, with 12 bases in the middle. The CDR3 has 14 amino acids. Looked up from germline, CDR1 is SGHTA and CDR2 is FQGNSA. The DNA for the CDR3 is TGTGCCAGCAGGAGGGGGTTAAGCTCCTACGAGCAGTACTTC. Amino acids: CASRRGLSSYEQYF.

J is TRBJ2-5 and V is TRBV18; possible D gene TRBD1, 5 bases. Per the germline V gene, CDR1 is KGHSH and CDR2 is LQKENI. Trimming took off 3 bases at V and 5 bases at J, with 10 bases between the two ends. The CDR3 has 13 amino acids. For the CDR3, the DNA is TGTGCCAGCTCACCCGGACATTTGGAGACCCAGTACTTC. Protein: CASSPGHLETQYF.

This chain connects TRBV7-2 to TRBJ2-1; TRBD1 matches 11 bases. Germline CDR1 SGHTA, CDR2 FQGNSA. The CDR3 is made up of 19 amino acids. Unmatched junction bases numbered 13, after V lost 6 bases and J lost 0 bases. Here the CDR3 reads CASRFGGQGVSSSYNEQFF. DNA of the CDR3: TGTGCCAGCAGGTTTGGGGGACAGGGGGTTAGTAGCTCCTACAATGAGCAGTTCTTC.

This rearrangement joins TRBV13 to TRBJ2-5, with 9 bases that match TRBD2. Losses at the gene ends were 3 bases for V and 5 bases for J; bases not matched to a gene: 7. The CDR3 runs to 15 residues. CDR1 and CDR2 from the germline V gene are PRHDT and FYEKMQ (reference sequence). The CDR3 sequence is CASSFRGRGRETQYF. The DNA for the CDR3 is TGTGCCAGCAGCTTTCGCGGGAGGGGGCGGGAGACCCAGTACTTC.

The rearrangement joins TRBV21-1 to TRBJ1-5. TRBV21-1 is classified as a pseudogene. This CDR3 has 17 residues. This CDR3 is CASSTRTGGYSNQPQHF. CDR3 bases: TGTGCCAGCAGCACCCGGACGGGAGGGTATAGCAATCAGCCCCAGCATTTT.

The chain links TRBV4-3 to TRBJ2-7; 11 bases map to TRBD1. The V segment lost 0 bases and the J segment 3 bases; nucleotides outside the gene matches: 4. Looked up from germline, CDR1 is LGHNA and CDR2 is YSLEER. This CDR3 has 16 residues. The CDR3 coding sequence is TGCGCCAGCAGCCAAGATACCGGGACAGGGGGCTACGAGCAGTACTTC. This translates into CASSQDTGTGGYEQYF.

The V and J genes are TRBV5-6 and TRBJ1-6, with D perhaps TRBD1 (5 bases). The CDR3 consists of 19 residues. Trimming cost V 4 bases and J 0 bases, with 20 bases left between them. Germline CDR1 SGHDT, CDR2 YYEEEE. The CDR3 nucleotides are TGTGCCAGCAGCCCCCGCCCAGGGTTTATGGGCTCCTATAATTCACCCCTCCACTTT. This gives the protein CASSPRPGFMGSYNSPLHF. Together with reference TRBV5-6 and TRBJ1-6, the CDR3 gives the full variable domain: DAGVTQSPTHLIKTRGQQVTLRCSPKSGHDTVSWYQQALGQGPQFIFQYYEEEERQRGNFPDRFSGHQFPNYSSELNVNALLLGDSALYLCASSPRPGFMGSYNSPLHFGNGTRLTVT.

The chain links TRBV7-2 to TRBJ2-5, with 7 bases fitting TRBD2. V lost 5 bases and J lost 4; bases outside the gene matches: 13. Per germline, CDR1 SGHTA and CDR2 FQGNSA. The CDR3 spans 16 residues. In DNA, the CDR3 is TGTGCCAGCAGCCGGAACATCCAGCGGGATCCAGAGACCCAGTACTTC. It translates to CASSRNIQRDPETQYF.

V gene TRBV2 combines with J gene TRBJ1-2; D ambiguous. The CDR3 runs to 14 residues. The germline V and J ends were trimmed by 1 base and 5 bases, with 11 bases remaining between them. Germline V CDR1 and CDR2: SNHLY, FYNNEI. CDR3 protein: CASSEGRTGYGYTF. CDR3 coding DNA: TGTGCCAGCAGTGAAGGAAGGACCGGTTATGGCTACACCTTC.

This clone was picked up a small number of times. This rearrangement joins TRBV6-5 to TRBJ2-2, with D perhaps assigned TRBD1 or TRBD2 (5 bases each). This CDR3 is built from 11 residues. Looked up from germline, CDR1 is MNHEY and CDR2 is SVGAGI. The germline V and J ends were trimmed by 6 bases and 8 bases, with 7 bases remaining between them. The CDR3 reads CASRWGGELFF. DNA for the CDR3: TGTGCCAGCAGGTGGGGGGGGGAGCTGTTTTTT.

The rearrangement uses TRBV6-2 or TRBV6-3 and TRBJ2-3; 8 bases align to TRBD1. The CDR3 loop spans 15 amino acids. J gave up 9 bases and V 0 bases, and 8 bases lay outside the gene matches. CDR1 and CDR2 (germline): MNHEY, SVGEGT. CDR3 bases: TGTGCCAGCAGTTACTCGCCATCTGACAGGGGAACGCAGTATTTT. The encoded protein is CASSYSPSDRGTQYF.

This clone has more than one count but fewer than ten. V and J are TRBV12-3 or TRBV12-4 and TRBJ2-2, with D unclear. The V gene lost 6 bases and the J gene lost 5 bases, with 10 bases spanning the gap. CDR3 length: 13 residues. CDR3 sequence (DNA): TGTGCCAGCAGACCTGAAAGGACCGGGGAGCTGTTTTTT. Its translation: CASRPERTGELFF.